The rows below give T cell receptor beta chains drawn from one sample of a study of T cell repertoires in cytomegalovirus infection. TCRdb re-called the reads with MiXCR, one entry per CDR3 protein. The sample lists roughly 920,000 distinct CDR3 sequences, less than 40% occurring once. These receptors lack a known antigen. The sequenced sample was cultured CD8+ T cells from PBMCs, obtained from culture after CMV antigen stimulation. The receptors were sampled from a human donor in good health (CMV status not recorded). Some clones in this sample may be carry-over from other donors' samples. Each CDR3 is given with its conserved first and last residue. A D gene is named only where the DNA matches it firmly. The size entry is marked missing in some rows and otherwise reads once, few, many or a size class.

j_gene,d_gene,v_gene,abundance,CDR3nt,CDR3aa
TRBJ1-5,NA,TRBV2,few,TGTGCCAGCAGTGAAGCTGTAGAAAGTGCCCAGCCCCAGCATTTT,CASSEAVESAQPQHF
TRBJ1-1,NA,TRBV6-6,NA,TGTGCCAGCGGGCTAGTGAAGGGGCGCGGGTCGAACACTGAAGCTTTCTTT,CASGLVKGRGSNTEAFF
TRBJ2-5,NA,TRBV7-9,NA,TGTGCCAGCAGCTCTCTTCTGCCTACAGAGGAAGAGACCCAGTACTTC,CASSSLLPTEEETQYF
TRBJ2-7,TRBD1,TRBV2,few,TGTGCCAGCAGTGGTCCGAACAGGGGGTTCGACGAGCAGTACTTC,CASSGPNRGFDEQYF
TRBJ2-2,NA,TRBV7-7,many,TGTGCTAGCAGCCCATCTCCGCTCGGGGAGCTGTTTTTT,CASSPSPLGELFF
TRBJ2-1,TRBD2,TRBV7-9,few,TGTGCCAGCAGCTCTGGGACTAGCGGGGATTTTCTCAATGAGCAGTTCTTC,CASSSGTSGDFLNEQFF
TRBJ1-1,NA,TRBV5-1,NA,TGCGCCAGTATCGGACCTAATGAAGCTTTCTTT,CASIGPNEAFF
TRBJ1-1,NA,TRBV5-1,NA,TGCGCCAGCAGCTTGGTTCCTGACAGGCTAAACACTGAAGCTTTCTTT,CASSLVPDRLNTEAFF
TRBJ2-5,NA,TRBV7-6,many,TGTGCCAGCAGCTTAGAGGGTTGGCGGCTAGGGGAGACCCAGTACTTC,CASSLEGWRLGETQYF
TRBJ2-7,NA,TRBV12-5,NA,TGTGCTAGTGGTTTGGACAGCCGGGAGCAGTACTTC,CASGLDSREQYF
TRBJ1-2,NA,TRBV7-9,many,TGTGCCAGCAGCTTAGTCGGTGTAGGTGGAGAGGATGGCTACACCTTC,CASSLVGVGGEDGYTF
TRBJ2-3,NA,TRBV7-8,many,TGTGCCAGCAGCTTATTAATTTCGACAGATACGCAGTATTTT,CASSLLISTDTQYF
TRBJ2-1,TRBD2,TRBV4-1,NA,TGCGCCAGCAGCCACCCGGGACTAGCGGGGGGGCCGGGTAATGAGCAGTTCTTC,CASSHPGLAGGPGNEQFF
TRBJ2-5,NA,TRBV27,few,TGTGCCAGCAGCACCACAGGGATGTACCAAGAGACCCAGTACTTC,CASSTTGMYQETQYF
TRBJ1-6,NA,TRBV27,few,TGTGCCAGCAGTTTGAGGGGGACGGGCTCCTATAATTCACCCCTCCACTTT,CASSLRGTGSYNSPLHF
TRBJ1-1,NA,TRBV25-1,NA,TGTGCCAGCAGTGAATTCGGCGGAACCCCAAACACTGAAGCTTTCTTT,CASSEFGGTPNTEAFF
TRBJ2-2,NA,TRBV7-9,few,TGTGCCAGCAGCTTACTTCAGGCGGCCGGGGAGCTGTTTTTT,CASSLLQAAGELFF
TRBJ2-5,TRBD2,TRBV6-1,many,TGTGCCAGCAGTGAGCCTAGCGGGGGCCAGTTGGGAGAGACCCAGTACTTC,CASSEPSGGQLGETQYF
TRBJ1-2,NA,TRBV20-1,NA,TGCAGTGTCGGGTCGGGGGGCTTTGGAGGCTACACCTTC,CSVGSGGFGGYTF
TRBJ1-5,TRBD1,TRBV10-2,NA,TGCGCCAGCAGTGAGTATCCGGGACAGAATAGCAATCAGCCCCAGCATTTT,CASSEYPGQNSNQPQHF
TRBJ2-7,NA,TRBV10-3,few,TGTGCCATCAGTCAAACAACCTTTCCCGGTCCTACCTACGAGCAGTACTTC,CAISQTTFPGPTYEQYF
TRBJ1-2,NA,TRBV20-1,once,TGCAGTGCTGAGGACCCGCTGTACTATGGCTACACCTTC,CSAEDPLYYGYTF
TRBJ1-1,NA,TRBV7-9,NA,TGTGCCAGCAGCTTAGACCTTTATAACACTGAAGCTTTCTTT,CASSLDLYNTEAFF
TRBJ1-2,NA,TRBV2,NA,TGTGCCAGCAGAAAATCGACAGGCCTTAACTATGGCTACACCTTC,CASRKSTGLNYGYTF
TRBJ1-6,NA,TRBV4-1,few,TGCGCCAGCAGCCTTTGGATAGGGCAGTTTAATTCACCCCTCCACTTT,CASSLWIGQFNSPLHF
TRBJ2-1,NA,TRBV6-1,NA,TGTGCCAGCAGTGGGGACTTTTACAATGAGCAGTTCTTC,CASSGDFYNEQFF
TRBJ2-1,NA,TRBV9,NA,TGTGCCAGCAGCGTAGATACACATGAGCAGTTCTTC,CASSVDTHEQFF
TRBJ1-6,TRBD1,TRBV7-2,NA,TGTGGCAGCAGCTTAGGGACAGGGGGCTGGTCACCCCTCCACTTT,CGSSLGTGGWSPLHF
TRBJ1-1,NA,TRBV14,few,TGTGCCAGCAGCCTCGTGAAGGGGCGCACTGAAGCTTTCTTT,CASSLVKGRTEAFF
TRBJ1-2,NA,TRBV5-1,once,TGCGCCAGCAGCTTCTCCAGGACGCTTCAGGGTGGCTACACCTTC,CASSFSRTLQGGYTF
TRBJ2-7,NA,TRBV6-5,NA,TGTGCCAACAGAACAGGGAGAGAGCAGTACTTC,CANRTGREQYF
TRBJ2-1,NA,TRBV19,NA,TGTGCCAGTAGTACCAGCAATTCCTACAATGAGCAGTTCTTC,CASSTSNSYNEQFF
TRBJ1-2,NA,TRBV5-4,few,TGTGCCAGCAGCTTGGGCTTAGGCTACACCTTC,CASSLGLGYTF
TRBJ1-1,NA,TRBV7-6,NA,TGTGCCAGCAACTATCTCCTGGGCCTGACTGAAGCTTTCTTT,CASNYLLGLTEAFF
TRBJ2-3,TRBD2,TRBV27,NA,TGTGCCAGCAGTCCTACAGCGGGGCCACACACAGATACGCAGTATTTT,CASSPTAGPHTDTQYF
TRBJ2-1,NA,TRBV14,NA,TGTGCCAGCAGCCAAGCCGTTTCCGGTGAGCAGTTCTTC,CASSQAVSGEQFF
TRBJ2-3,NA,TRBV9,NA,TGTGCCAGCAGCGTAGTGACTTCTAAAGATACGCAGTATTTT,CASSVVTSKDTQYF
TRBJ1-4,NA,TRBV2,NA,TGTGCCAGCAGTGGAGGGCCGGGGCCTACCGAAAAACTGTTTTTT,CASSGGPGPTEKLFF
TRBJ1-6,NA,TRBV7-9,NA,TGTGCCAGCAGCTTAAATTCCCGGGGTGATTCACCCCTCCACTTT,CASSLNSRGDSPLHF
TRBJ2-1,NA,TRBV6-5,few,TGTGCCAGCAGTTACTCGAATGAAGGCAGCTACAATGAGCAGTTCTTC,CASSYSNEGSYNEQFF
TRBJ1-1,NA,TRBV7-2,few,TGTGCCAGCAGTTACACAGGGCGAGGGACTGAAGCTTTCTTT,CASSYTGRGTEAFF
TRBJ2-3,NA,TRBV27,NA,TGTGCCAGCAGTTTATATGATGATGCAGATACGCAGTATTTT,CASSLYDDADTQYF
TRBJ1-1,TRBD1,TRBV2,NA,TGTGCCAGCAGTGATGGGACAGGGGCATTAGAAGCTTTCTTT,CASSDGTGALEAFF
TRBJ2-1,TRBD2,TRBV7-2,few,TGTGCCAGCAGCTTAGCCCCTAGCGGGGGGGGTTTGACTGAGCAGTTCTTC,CASSLAPSGGGLTEQFF
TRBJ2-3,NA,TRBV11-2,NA,TGTGCCAGCAGCCATGGGGTTACGAGCGGCTACACAGATACGCAGTATTTT,CASSHGVTSGYTDTQYF
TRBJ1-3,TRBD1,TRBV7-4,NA,TGTGCCAGCAGCCAGGGGGCGCGGAGAAACACCATATATTTT,CASSQGARRNTIYF
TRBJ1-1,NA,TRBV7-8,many,TGTGCCAGCAGAGGGGGATACACTGAAGCTTTCTTT,CASRGGYTEAFF
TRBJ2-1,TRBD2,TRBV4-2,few,TGTGCCAGCAGCCAAGATGGAGGATGGGTGGCGGGGGGGCCAGGCAATGAGCAGTTCTTC,CASSQDGGWVAGGPGNEQFF
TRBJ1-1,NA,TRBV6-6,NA,TGTGCCAGCAGTTACTCGACGGCTGAAGCTTTCTTT,CASSYSTAEAFF
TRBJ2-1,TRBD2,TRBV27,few,TGTGCCAGTAGGGTAGCGGGGGGTCACAATGAGCAGTTCTTC,CASRVAGGHNEQFF
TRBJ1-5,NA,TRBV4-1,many,TGCGCCAGCAGCCAAGCGGACAGCTATCAGCCCCAGCATTTT,CASSQADSYQPQHF
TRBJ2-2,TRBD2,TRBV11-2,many,TGTGCCAGCAGCTTAGTGGGGGGGGTGGCCGGGGAGCTGTTTTTT,CASSLVGGVAGELFF
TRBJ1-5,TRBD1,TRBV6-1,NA,TGTGCCAGCAGTGCTCCTCCGGGACAGAGCAATCAGCCCCAGCATTTT,CASSAPPGQSNQPQHF